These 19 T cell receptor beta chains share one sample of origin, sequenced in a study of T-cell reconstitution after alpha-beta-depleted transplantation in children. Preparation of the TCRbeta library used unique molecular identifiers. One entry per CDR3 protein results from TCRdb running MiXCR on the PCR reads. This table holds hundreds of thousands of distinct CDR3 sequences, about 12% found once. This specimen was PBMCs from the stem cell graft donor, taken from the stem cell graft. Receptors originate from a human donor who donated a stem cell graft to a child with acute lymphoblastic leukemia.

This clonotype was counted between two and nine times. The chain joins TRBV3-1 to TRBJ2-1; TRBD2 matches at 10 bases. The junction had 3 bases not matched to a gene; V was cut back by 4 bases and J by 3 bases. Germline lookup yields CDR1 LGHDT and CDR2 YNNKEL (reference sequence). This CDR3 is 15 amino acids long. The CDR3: CASSRGTSVYNEQFF. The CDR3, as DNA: TGTGCCAGCAGCCGCGGGACTAGCGTCTACAATGAGCAGTTCTTC.

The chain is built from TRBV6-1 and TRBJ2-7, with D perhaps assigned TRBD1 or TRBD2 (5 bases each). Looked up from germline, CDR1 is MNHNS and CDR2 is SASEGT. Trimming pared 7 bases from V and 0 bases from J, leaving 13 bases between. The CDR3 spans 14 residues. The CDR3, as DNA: TGTGCCAGCATGGGGACGGTGAGCTCCTACGAGCAGTACTTC. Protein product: CASMGTVSSYEQYF.

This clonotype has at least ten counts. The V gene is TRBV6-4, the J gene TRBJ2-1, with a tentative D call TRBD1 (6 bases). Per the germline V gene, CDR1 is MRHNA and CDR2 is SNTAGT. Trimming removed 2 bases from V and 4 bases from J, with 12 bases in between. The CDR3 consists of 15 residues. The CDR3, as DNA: TGTGCCAGCAGTGACGGTGGGGGCCCATACAATGAGCAGTTCTTC. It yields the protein CASSDGGGPYNEQFF.

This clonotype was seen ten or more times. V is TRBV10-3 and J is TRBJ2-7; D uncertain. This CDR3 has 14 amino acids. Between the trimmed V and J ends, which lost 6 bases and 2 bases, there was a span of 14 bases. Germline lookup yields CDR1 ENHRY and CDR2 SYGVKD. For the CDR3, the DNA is TGTGCCATCAGCCTCTTATTTGACACCTACGAGCAGTACTTC. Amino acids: CAISLLFDTYEQYF.

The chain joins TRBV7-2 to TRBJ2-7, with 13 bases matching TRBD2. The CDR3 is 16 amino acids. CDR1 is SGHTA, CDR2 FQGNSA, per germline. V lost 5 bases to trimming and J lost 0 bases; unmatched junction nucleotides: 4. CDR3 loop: CASSPGLAGTSYEQYF. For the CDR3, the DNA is TGTGCCAGCAGCCCGGGACTAGCGGGAACCTCCTACGAGCAGTACTTC.

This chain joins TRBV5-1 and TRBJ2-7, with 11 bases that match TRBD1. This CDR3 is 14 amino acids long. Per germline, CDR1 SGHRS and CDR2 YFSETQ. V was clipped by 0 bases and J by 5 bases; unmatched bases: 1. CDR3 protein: CASSLGDRGDEQYF. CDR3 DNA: TGCGCCAGCAGCTTGGGGGACAGGGGGGACGAGCAGTACTTC.

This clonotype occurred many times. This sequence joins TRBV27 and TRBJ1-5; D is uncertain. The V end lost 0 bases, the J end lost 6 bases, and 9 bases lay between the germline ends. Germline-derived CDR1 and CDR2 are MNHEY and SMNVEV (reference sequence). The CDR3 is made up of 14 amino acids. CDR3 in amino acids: CASSLSGSSQPQHF. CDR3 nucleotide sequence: TGTGCCAGCAGTTTATCAGGGTCTAGTCAGCCCCAGCATTTT.

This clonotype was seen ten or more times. The CDR3 reads CSATMRSGNSPLHF. CDR3 sequence (DNA): TGCAGTGCAACTATGAGAAGCGGTAATTCACCCCTCCACTTT. The rearrangement links TRBV20-1 to TRBJ1-6; D not certain. The CDR3 has 14 amino acids. CDR1 and CDR2 from the germline V gene are DFQATT and SNEGSKA (reference sequence). V was shortened by 6 bases and J by 6 bases, with 15 bases between the two germline ends.

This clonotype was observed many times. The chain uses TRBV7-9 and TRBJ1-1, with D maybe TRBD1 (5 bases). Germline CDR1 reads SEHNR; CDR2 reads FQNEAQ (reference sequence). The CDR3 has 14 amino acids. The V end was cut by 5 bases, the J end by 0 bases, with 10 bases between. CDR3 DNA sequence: TGTGCCAGCAGCCCCCGGACACTGAACACTGAAGCTTTCTTT. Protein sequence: CASSPRTLNTEAFF.

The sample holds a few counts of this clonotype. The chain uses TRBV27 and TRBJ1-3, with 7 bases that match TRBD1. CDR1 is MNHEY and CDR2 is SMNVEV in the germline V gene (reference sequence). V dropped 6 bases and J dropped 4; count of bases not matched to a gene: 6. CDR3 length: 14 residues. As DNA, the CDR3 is TGTGCCAGCAGAAACTTAGGGGGCGGAAACACCATATATTTT. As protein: CASRNLGGGNTIYF.

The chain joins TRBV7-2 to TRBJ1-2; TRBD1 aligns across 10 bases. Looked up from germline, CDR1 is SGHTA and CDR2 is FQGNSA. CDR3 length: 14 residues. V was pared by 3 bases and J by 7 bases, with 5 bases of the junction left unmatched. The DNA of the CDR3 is TGTGCCAGCAGCTTCCGTGGACAGGGGGGTGGCTACACCTTC. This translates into CASSFRGQGGGYTF.

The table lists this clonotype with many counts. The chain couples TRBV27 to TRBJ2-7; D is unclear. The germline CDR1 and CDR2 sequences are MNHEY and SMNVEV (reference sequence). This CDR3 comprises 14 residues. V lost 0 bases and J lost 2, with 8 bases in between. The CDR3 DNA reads TGTGCCAGCAGTTTATCCACAGTAACCTACGAGCAGTACTTC. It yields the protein CASSLSTVTYEQYF.

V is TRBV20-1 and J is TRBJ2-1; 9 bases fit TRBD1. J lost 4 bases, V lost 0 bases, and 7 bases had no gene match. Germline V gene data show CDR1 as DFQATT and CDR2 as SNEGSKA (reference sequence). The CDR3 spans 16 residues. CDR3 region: CSAREPGTGSYNEQFF. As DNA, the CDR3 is TGCAGTGCTAGAGAACCCGGGACAGGGTCTTACAATGAGCAGTTCTTC.

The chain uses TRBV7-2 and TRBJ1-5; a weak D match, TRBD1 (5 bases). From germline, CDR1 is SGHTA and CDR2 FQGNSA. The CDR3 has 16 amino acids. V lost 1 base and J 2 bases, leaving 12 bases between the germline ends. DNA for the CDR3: TGTGCCAGCAGCTTAGATAGTGGCAGGGGCAATCAGCCCCAGCATTTT. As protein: CASSLDSGRGNQPQHF.

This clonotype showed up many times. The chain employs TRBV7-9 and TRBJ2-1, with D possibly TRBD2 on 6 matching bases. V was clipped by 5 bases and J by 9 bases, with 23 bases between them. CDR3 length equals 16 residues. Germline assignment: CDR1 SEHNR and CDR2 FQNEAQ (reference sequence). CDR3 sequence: CASSTLLREAPREQFF. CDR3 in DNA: TGTGCCAGCAGCACCCTACTTAGGGAGGCCCCTCGTGAGCAGTTCTTC. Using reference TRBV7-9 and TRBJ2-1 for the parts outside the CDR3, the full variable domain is DTGVSQNPRHKITKRGQNVTFRCDPISEHNRLYWYRQTLGQGPEFLTYFQNEAQLEKSRLLSDRFSAERPKGSFSTLEIQRTEQGDSAMYLCASSTLLREAPREQFFGPGTRLTVL.

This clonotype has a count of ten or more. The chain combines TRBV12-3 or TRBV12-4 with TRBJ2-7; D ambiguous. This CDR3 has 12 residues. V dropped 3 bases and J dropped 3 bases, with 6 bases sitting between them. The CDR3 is CASSLARYEQYF. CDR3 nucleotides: TGTGCCAGCAGTTTGGCGCGCTACGAGCAGTACTTC.

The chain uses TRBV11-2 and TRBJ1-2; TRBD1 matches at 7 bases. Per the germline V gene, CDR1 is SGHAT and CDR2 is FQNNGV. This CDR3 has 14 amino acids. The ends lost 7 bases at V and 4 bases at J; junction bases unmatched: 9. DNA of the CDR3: TGTGCCAGCACGCTAGGGGACAGCCCCTATGGCTACACCTTC. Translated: CASTLGDSPYGYTF.

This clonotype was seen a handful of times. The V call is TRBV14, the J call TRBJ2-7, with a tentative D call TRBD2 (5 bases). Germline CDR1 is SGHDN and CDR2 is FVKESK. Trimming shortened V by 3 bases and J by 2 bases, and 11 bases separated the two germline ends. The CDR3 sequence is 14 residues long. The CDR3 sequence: CASSHVGSPYEQYF. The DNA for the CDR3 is TGTGCCAGCAGCCACGTAGGGAGCCCCTACGAGCAGTACTTC. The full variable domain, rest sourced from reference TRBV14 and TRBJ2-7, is EAGVTQFPSHSVIEKGQTVTLRCDPISGHDNLYWYRRVMGKEIKFLLHFVKESKQDESGMPNNRFLAERTGGTYSTLKVQPAELEDSGVYFCASSHVGSPYEQYFGPGTRLTVT.

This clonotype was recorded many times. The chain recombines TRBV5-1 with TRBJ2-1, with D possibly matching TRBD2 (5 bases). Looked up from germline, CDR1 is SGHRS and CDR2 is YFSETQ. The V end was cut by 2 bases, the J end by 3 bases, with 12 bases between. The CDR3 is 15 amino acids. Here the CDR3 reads CASSFGLDLYNEQFF. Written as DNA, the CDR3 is TGCGCCAGCAGCTTCGGACTGGACCTCTACAATGAGCAGTTCTTC.